The 22 T cell receptor beta chains listed next were all sequenced from one sample in a study of blood T cell repertoires in COVID-19. The protocol was immunoSEQ multiplex PCR, while the TCRdb copy is restricted to in-frame clones and leaves out a portion. This sample carries tens of thousands of clones, around 90% of them seen once, and the ten largest clones take over 10%. The sequenced material came from peripheral blood. These receptors were obtained from a man older than 75 with acute or convalescent COVID-19.

The chain combines TRBV5-1 with TRBJ1-6; TRBD1 might be the D (5 bases). Trimming removed 0 bases from V and 9 bases from J, with 13 bases in between. The CDR3 runs to 15 residues. CDR1 and CDR2 from the germline V gene are SGHRS and YFSETQ. In nucleotides, the CDR3 is TGCGCCAGCAGCTTGGTGGCAGGGTTAGGTTCACCCCTCCACTTT. It translates to CASSLVAGLGSPLHF.

The genes are TRBV12-3 or TRBV12-4 and TRBJ1-1; TRBD1 matches at 7 bases. J was trimmed by 4 bases and V by 5 bases; bases with no gene match: 4. This CDR3 is 13 amino acids long. CDR3 DNA: TGTGCCAGCAGTGCCGCAGGGGGCACTGAAGCTTTCTTT. Protein product: CASSAAGGTEAFF.

The gene calls are TRBV7-9 and TRBJ1-6, with 7 nucleotides matching TRBD1. Per germline, CDR1 SEHNR and CDR2 FQNEAQ (reference sequence). J lost 6 bases, V lost 5 bases, and 7 bases had no gene match. This CDR3 contains 15 residues. CDR3 protein: CASSGQVRGNSPLHF. The CDR3 coding sequence is TGTGCCAGCAGCGGACAGGTGAGGGGTAATTCACCCCTCCACTTT.

The chain employs TRBV19 and TRBJ1-1, with D maybe TRBD1 (5 bases). V was trimmed by 3 bases and J by 7 bases, leaving 18 bases between them. The CDR3 runs 15 residues. Germline lookup yields CDR1 LNHDA and CDR2 SQIVND (reference sequence). DNA for the CDR3: TGTGCCAGTAGTATCCAGGGTTCCCTTCGAGGTGAAGCTTTCTTT. It codes for CASSIQGSLRGEAFF.

CDR3 region: CASSLFAGPSTGELFF. CDR3 nucleotide sequence: TGTGCCAGCAGTTTATTTGCAGGGCCATCCACCGGGGAGCTGTTTTTT. V is TRBV27 and J is TRBJ2-2; tentative D call: TRBD1 (5 bases). CDR3 length: 16 residues. CDR1 is MNHEY and CDR2 is SMNVEV in the germline V gene (reference sequence). The V gene lost 1 base and the J gene lost 4 bases, with 13 bases spanning the gap.

This sequence joins TRBV6-5 and TRBJ2-1; TRBD1 aligns across 7 bases. This CDR3 is built from 15 residues. V lost 6 bases and J lost 2; bases outside the gene matches: 7. The germline CDR1 and CDR2 sequences are MNHEY and SVGAGI. CDR3 coding DNA: TGTGCCAGCAGCCTCGACAGGGACACCTACAATGAGCAGTTCTTC. Translation gives CASSLDRDTYNEQFF.

The genes are TRBV27 and TRBJ2-7; TRBD1 matches at 9 bases. Per the germline V gene, CDR1 is MNHEY and CDR2 is SMNVEV (reference sequence). CDR3 length: 14 amino acids. V was clipped by 3 bases and J by 5 bases; unmatched bases: 5. Written as DNA, the CDR3 is TGTGCCAGCAGTTTGATGGGACAGGGTCACGAGCAGTACTTC. Its protein is CASSLMGQGHEQYF.

This sequence joins TRBV4-2 and TRBJ2-1; 15 nucleotides align to TRBD2. The length of the CDR3 is 18 residues. Germline CDR1 and CDR2: LGHNA and YNFKEQ. The V gene end was trimmed by 3 bases and the J gene end by 9 bases; junction bases not matched to a gene: 12. The DNA for the CDR3 is TGTGCCAGCAGCCACGTATTGTACCGGACTAGCGGGGGGGGTGAGCAGTTCTTC. Amino acid sequence: CASSHVLYRTSGGGEQFF.

The chain links TRBV5-6 to TRBJ2-5; D is perhaps TRBD1 (7 bases). The CDR3 loop spans 17 amino acids. V lost 0 bases, J lost 4 bases, and 19 bases lay in between. CDR1 and CDR2 from the germline V gene are SGHDT and YYEEEE. The CDR3, as DNA: TGTGCCAGCAGCTTGGAGGGCTCGCAGGGGGGCCGAGAGACCCAGTACTTC. It encodes CASSLEGSQGGRETQYF. Full variable domain (missing parts from reference TRBV5-6 and TRBJ2-5): DAGVTQSPTHLIKTRGQQVTLRCSPKSGHDTVSWYQQALGQGPQFIFQYYEEEERQRGNFPDRFSGHQFPNYSSELNVNALLLGDSALYLCASSLEGSQGGRETQYFGPGTRLLVL.

V gene TRBV3-1 (or the pseudogene TRBV3-2) combines with J gene TRBJ1-5; 10 nucleotides match TRBD1. V was clipped by 4 bases and J by 6 bases; unmatched bases: 3. The CDR3 spans 14 residues. Germline V CDR1 and CDR2: LGHDT, YNNKEL (reference sequence). The CDR3 nucleotides are TGTGCCAGCAGCCCGACAGGGGGCAGTCAGCCCCAGCATTTT. Its protein product is CASSPTGGSQPQHF.

This chain's CDR3 is CSVGYSDYGYTF. In DNA, the CDR3 is TGCAGCGTTGGGTACAGTGATTATGGCTACACCTTC. This chain joins TRBV29-1 and TRBJ1-2; unclear D gene. The CDR3 runs to 12 residues. Germline CDR1 is SQVTM and CDR2 is ANQGSEA. Deletions cut 4 bases from V and 5 bases from J, with 11 bases between.

The chain carries TRBV19 and TRBJ1-2; 11 bases agree with TRBD1. Germline V CDR1 and CDR2: LNHDA, SQIVND (reference sequence). Trimming cost V 5 bases and J 3 bases; bases outside gene matches: 8. This CDR3 spans 16 amino acids. CDR3 amino acids: CASSRDRGSFDYGYTF. The CDR3 DNA follows: TGTGCCAGTAGTCGGGACAGGGGGAGCTTCGACTATGGCTACACCTTC. The full variable domain, in which reference TRBV19 and TRBJ1-2 provide the parts outside the CDR3, is DGGITQSPKYLFRKEGQNVTLSCEQNLNHDAMYWYRQDPGQGLRLIYYSQIVNDFQKGDIAEGYSVSREKKESFPLTVTSAQKNPTAFYLCASSRDRGSFDYGYTFGSGTRLTVV.

The gene calls are TRBV7-2 and TRBJ1-4, with D unclear. Trimming left V 5 bases short and J 4 bases short, with 11 bases between. Germline V gives CDR1 SGHTA, CDR2 FQGNSA. This CDR3 is 14 amino acids long. The CDR3 loop reads CASSTIGVNEKLFF. CDR3 DNA sequence: TGTGCCAGCAGCACTATTGGAGTTAATGAAAAACTGTTTTTT.

The chain is built from TRBV5-1 and TRBJ2-2; D is unresolved. With 0 bases removed from V and 2 bases from J, the gap between germline ends came to 11 bases. The CDR3 runs to 16 residues. Germline CDR1 is SGHRS and CDR2 is YFSETQ. This CDR3 is CASSLAPIRNTGELFF. The CDR3, as DNA: TGCGCCAGCAGCTTGGCCCCGATCAGAAACACCGGGGAGCTGTTTTTT. Based on the CDR3 plus reference TRBV5-1 and TRBJ2-2, the full variable domain is KAGVTQTPRYLIKTRGQQVTLSCSPISGHRSVSWYQQTPGQGLQFLFEYFSETQRNKGNFPGRFSGRQFSNSRSEMNVSTLELGDSALYLCASSLAPIRNTGELFFGEGSRLTVL.

The chain employs TRBV7-6 and TRBJ2-4; TRBD1 matches at 9 bases. Germline CDR1 reads SGHVS; CDR2 reads FNYEAQ. The V and J ends lost 5 bases and 1 base, in that order; junction bases with no gene match: 15. The CDR3 contains 19 residues. Here the CDR3 reads CASSPAPWDREKAKNIQYF. As DNA, the CDR3 is TGTGCCAGCAGCCCGGCTCCATGGGACAGGGAGAAGGCCAAAAACATTCAGTACTTC.

J is TRBJ2-2 and V is TRBV18; 11 bases are shared with TRBD1. Germline CDR1 reads KGHSH; CDR2 reads LQKENI. V dropped 6 bases and J dropped 4; count of bases not matched to a gene: 4. This CDR3 region has 15 residues. This CDR3 reads CASSGTGGTTGELFF. DNA of the CDR3: TGTGCCAGCTCCGGGACAGGGGGTACCACCGGGGAGCTGTTTTTT.

The chain joins TRBV12-3 or TRBV12-4 to TRBJ2-5; D unclear. This CDR3 is built from 12 residues. Trimming pared 6 bases from V and 2 bases from J, leaving 7 bases between. The CDR3 loop reads CASSLLQETQYF. The CDR3 nucleotides are TGTGCCAGCAGCCTACTTCAAGAGACCCAGTACTTC.

The genes are TRBV30 and TRBJ2-7; 9 positions match TRBD1. Germline values: CDR1 GTSNPN, CDR2 SVGIG (reference sequence). This CDR3 has 12 amino acids. V dropped 3 bases and J dropped 3; count of bases not matched to a gene: 0. CDR3 nucleotide sequence: TGTGCCTGGAGGGACAGGGGCTACGAGCAGTACTTC. Amino acid sequence: CAWRDRGYEQYF.

V gene TRBV7-9 combines with J gene TRBJ1-5; TRBD1 matches 9 bases. V lost 6 bases to trimming and J lost 7 bases; unmatched junction nucleotides: 4. This CDR3 spans 13 amino acids. The germline gives CDR1 SEHNR, CDR2 FQNEAQ (reference sequence). CDR3 coding DNA: TGTGCCAGCAGTCGGGACAGGGCCCAGCCCCAGCATTTT. Amino acid sequence: CASSRDRAQPQHF. Variable domain in full (rest from reference TRBV7-9 and TRBJ1-5): DTGVSQNPRHKITKRGQNVTFRCDPISEHNRLYWYRQTLGQGPEFLTYFQNEAQLEKSRLLSDRFSAERPKGSFSTLEIQRTEQGDSAMYLCASSRDRAQPQHFGDGTRLSIL.

The chain recombines TRBV3-1 (or the pseudogene TRBV3-2) with TRBJ1-1, with D possibly matching TRBD1 (5 bases). This CDR3 region has 14 residues. V was cut by 5 bases and J by 0 bases, with 10 bases left in between. Germline-derived CDR1 and CDR2 are LGHDT and YNNKEL (reference sequence). The chain's CDR3 is CASSGAGVNTEAFF. The CDR3 DNA reads as TGTGCCAGCAGCGGGGCTGGGGTGAACACTGAAGCTTTCTTT.

The chain combines TRBV4-1 with TRBJ1-5, with D unclear. The CDR3 extends over 15 amino acids. V was trimmed by 0 bases and J by 5 bases, leaving 11 bases between them. Looked up from germline, CDR1 is MGHRA and CDR2 is YSYEKL. The CDR3 bases are TGCGCCAGCAGCCAAGAGGGTAGCCTTCATCAGCCCCAGCATTTT. This codes for CASSQEGSLHQPQHF.

The V gene is TRBV29-1, the J gene TRBJ2-2; the D gene is possibly TRBD1 (6 bases). Germline V gene data show CDR1 as SQVTM and CDR2 as ANQGSEA. The ends were cut back, 0 bases at V and 1 base at J, with 15 bases in the middle. CDR3 length equals 17 residues. CDR3 nucleotide sequence: TGCAGCGTTGAAGATACCGGGACACAGATGAACACCGGGGAGCTGTTTTTT. Translation gives CSVEDTGTQMNTGELFF.